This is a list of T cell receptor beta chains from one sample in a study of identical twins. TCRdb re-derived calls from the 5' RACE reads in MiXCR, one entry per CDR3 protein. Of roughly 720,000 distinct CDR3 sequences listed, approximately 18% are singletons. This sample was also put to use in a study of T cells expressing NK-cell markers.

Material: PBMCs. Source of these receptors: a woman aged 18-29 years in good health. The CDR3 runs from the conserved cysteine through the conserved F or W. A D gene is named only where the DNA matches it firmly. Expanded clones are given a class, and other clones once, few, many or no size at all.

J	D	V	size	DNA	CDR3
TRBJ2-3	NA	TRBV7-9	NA	TGTGCCAGCAGCTCCTCGTTGTTCGGAGATACGCAGTATTTT	CASSSSLFGDTQYF
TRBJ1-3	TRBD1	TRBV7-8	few	TGTGCCAGCAGCCAGGCAGGGGGACTTGGAAACACCATATATTTT	CASSQAGGLGNTIYF
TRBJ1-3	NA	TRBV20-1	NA	TGCAGTGCGGCCCCCAGGGGACACGGAAACACCATATATTTT	CSAAPRGHGNTIYF
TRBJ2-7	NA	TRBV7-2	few	TGTGCCAGCAGCGCCTGGACGGATTACGAGCAGTACTTC	CASSAWTDYEQYF
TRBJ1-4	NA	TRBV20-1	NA	TGCAGTGCTATGGAGATTACTAATGAAAAACTGTTTTTT	CSAMEITNEKLFF
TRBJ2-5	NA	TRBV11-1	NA	TGTGCCAGCAGCTTATTGGGCGGGGCTGGCTCGGAGACCCAGTACTTC	CASSLLGGAGSETQYF
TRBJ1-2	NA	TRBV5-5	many	TGTGCCAGCAGCTTGGGGCAGGGAAGCTATGGCTACACCTTC	CASSLGQGSYGYTF
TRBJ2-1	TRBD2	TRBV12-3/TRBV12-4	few	TGTGCCAGCAGTGTCGGAACTAGCGGGGGGGGGGAGCAGTTCTTC	CASSVGTSGGGEQFF
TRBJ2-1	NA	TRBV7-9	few	TGTGCCAGCAGGACCAAAGTAAAACGTGACAATGAGCAGTTCTTC	CASRTKVKRDNEQFF
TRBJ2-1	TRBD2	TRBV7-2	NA	TGTGCCAGCAGCTTAGCCAGCGGGTGGGGGGGTGAGCAGTTCTTC	CASSLASGWGGEQFF
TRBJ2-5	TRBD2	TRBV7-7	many	TGTGCTAGTGCGGGGGGGCACCAAGAGACCCAGTACTTC	CASAGGHQETQYF
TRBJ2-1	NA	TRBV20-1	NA	TGCAGTGCTAGAGATCACGGCGGGGCCAAATACAATGAGCAGTTCTTC	CSARDHGGAKYNEQFF
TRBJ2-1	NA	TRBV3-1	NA	TGTGCCAGCAGCCAACTCTCACCCGACAATGAGCAGTTCTTC	CASSQLSPDNEQFF
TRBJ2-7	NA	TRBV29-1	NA	TGCAGCCTCTTTCTGGCCGACTCCTACGAGCAGTACTTC	CSLFLADSYEQYF
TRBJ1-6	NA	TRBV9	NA	TGTGCCAGCAGCGTAGAAGCAGGGCTACTTTCACCCCTCCACTTT	CASSVEAGLLSPLHF
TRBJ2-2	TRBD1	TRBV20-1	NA	TGCAATGCTAGACAGGGGACCGGGGAGCTGTTTTTT	CNARQGTGELFF
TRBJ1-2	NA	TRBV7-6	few	TGTGCCAGCAGCTTAGCCCAGAACTATGGCTACACCTTC	CASSLAQNYGYTF
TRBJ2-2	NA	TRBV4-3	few	TGCGCCAGCAGCCAAGTGACAGGCACCGGGGAGCTGTTTTTT	CASSQVTGTGELFF
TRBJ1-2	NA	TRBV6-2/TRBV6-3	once	TGTGCCAGCAGTCGCCACCAGGGGACGGCATTTAAACGGGGGGACTATGGCTACACCTTC	CASSRHQGTAFKRGDYGYTF
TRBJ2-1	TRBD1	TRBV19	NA	TGTGCCAGTAGACACCGGGACAGGGCCCTGGATGAGCAGTTCTTC	CASRHRDRALDEQFF
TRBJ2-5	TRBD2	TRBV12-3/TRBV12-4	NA	TGTGCCAGCCGACTAGCTCCAGAGACCCAGTACTTC	CASRLAPETQYF
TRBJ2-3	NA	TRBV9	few	TGTGCCAGCAGCGCGATGACAGGTAGCACAGATACGCAGTATTTT	CASSAMTGSTDTQYF
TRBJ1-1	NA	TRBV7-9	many	TGTGCCAGCAGCTTAGGGACGGCGAACACTGAAGCTTTCTTT	CASSLGTANTEAFF
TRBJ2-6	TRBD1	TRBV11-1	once	TGTGCCAGCAGCTTAGACTCAGTGACAGGGTTCCCTGGGGCCAACGTCCTGACTTTC	CASSLDSVTGFPGANVLTF
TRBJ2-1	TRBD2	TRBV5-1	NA	TGCGCCAGCAGCCCAGGGACTAGCGGGGCCCATGAGCAGTTCTTC	CASSPGTSGAHEQFF
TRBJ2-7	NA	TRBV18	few	TGTGCCAGCTCACCTAGTAGTCGCGGGGTTGGAGGCGAGCAGTACTTC	CASSPSSRGVGGEQYF
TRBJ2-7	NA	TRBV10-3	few	TGTGCCATCAGTGAGTACGGGGGGCCCTACGAGCAGTACTTC	CAISEYGGPYEQYF
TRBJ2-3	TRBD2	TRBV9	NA	TGTGCCAGCAGCGTAGCCGCGGGAGGGAGTTTTACAGATACGCAGTATTTT	CASSVAAGGSFTDTQYF
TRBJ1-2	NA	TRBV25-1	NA	TGTGCCAGCAGTTTGATCGGTTATAACTATGGCTACACCTTC	CASSLIGYNYGYTF
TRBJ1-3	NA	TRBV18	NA	TGTGCCAGCTCACCGTGGGGAAACACCATATATTTT	CASSPWGNTIYF
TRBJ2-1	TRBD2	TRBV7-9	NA	TGTGCCAGCAGCTTAGCGGGTAGCGGGAGTTACAATGAGCAGTTCTTC	CASSLAGSGSYNEQFF
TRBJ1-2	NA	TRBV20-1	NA	TGCAGTGCTAGAGGCCCGGGGCCTAACTATGGCTACACCTTC	CSARGPGPNYGYTF
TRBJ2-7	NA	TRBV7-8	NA	TGTGCCAGCGTTAAGTCAGGGGGGCGAGTCTACGAGCAGTACTTC	CASVKSGGRVYEQYF